Following are 28 T cell receptor beta chains from one sample sequenced in a study of blood T cell repertoires in COVID-19. The assay was immunoSEQ multiplex PCR, and TCRdb's table has in-frame clones only and misses some. Altogether about 26,000 clones are present, 80% to 95% being singletons, with the ten largest covering just over 2%. The specimen sequenced was peripheral blood. The receptor set was obtained from a human donor in a cohort sampled during active COVID-19.

This chain uses TRBV2 with TRBJ2-7; 9 bases fit TRBD2. This CDR3 has 16 residues. Trimming removed 5 bases from V and 5 bases from J; junction bases left unmatched: 13. Per the germline V gene, CDR1 is SNHLY and CDR2 is FYNNEI. The CDR3 region has the DNA TGTGCCAGCAGTTGGAGGGAAGCGGGAGGCGATGACGAGCAGTACTTC. It yields the protein CASSWREAGGDDEQYF.

V gene TRBV28 combines with J gene TRBJ1-2, with 10 bases aligning to TRBD1. Germline trimming cut 10 bases from V and 7 bases from J; bases unmatched to any gene: 6. Looked up from germline, CDR1 is MDHEN and CDR2 is SYDVKM. The CDR3 covers 12 residues. The DNA for the CDR3 is TGTGCCATCGGACAGGGGGTTCTTGGCTACACCTTC. Translating gives CAIGQGVLGYTF.

This clone occurred once. V usage is TRBV7-9 and J usage is TRBJ1-2; weak D call: TRBD1 (6 bases). The CDR3 is 13 amino acids. Germline V gene lookup returns CDR1 SEHNR and CDR2 FQNEAQ (reference sequence). Trimming stripped 2 bases from V and 3 bases from J, with 7 bases between. In nucleotides, the CDR3 is TGTGCCAGCAGCTTAAAGGGGGACTATGGCTACACCTTC. Translated: CASSLKGDYGYTF.

The gene calls are TRBV7-9 and TRBJ1-2; the D is unclear. The CDR3 loop spans 15 amino acids. The germline V gene encodes CDR1 SEHNR and CDR2 FQNEAQ (reference sequence). The germline V and J ends were trimmed by 6 bases and 1 base, with 15 bases remaining between them. CDR3 in DNA: TGTGCCAGCAGAGTAGAAACAGAACATAACTATGGCTACACCTTC. Translating it yields CASRVETEHNYGYTF. Using reference TRBV7-9 and TRBJ1-2 for the parts outside the CDR3, the full variable domain is DTGVSQNPRHKITKRGQNVTFRCDPISEHNRLYWYRQTLGQGPEFLTYFQNEAQLEKSRLLSDRFSAERPKGSFSTLEIQRTEQGDSAMYLCASRVETEHNYGYTFGSGTRLTVV.

The genes are TRBV6-6 and TRBJ1-6, with 11 bases identical to TRBD1. V was clipped by 5 bases and J by 8 bases; unmatched bases: 5. There are 15 residues in the CDR3. Germline values: CDR1 MNHNY, CDR2 SVGAGI (reference sequence). In DNA, the CDR3 is TGTGCCAGCAGTCTGCGGGACAGGGGGGATTCACCCCTCCACTTT. Amino acids: CASSLRDRGDSPLHF.

The CDR3 is CASDRRRNTEAFF. Written as DNA, the CDR3 is TGTGCCAGCGACCGACGGAGGAACACTGAAGCTTTCTTT. This rearrangement joins TRBV21-1 to TRBJ1-1. TRBV21-1 is classified as a pseudogene. CDR3 length: 13 residues.

This chain joins TRBV5-4 and TRBJ2-7; unclear D gene. CDR3 length: 14 amino acids. Germline V lookup: CDR1 SGHNT, CDR2 YYREEE (reference sequence). V lost 5 bases and J 1 base, leaving 13 bases between the germline ends. CDR3 nucleotide sequence: TGTGCCAGCAGTTTTGGTGAGTCTTCCTACGAGCAGTACTTC. The encoded protein is CASSFGESSYEQYF.

The chain employs TRBV4-1 and TRBJ1-1; possibly TRBD1 for D (5 bases). V was pared by 0 bases and J by 2 bases, with 10 bases between. The CDR3 runs 15 residues. CDR1 is MGHRA and CDR2 is YSYEKL in the germline V gene. The CDR3 is CASSQDPRANTEAFF. The CDR3 coding sequence is TGCGCCAGCAGCCAAGACCCCAGGGCTAACACTGAAGCTTTCTTT.

The gene calls are TRBV9 and TRBJ1-6; 7 bases line up with TRBD1. Germline lookup yields CDR1 SGDLS and CDR2 YYNGEE. The CDR3 runs 16 residues. After removal of 5 bases from V and 6 bases from J, the junction contained 11 bases not matched to a gene. This CDR3 reads CASRRWGQPINSPLHF. The CDR3 nucleotides are TGTGCCAGCAGGCGATGGGGACAGCCTATTAATTCACCCCTCCACTTT.

The chain has TRBV4-2 and TRBJ2-4, with TRBD1 matching over 7 bases. Germline values: CDR1 LGHNA, CDR2 YNFKEQ. CDR3 length equals 16 residues. V was clipped by 0 bases and J by 4 bases; unmatched bases: 6. Written as DNA, the CDR3 is TGTGCCAGCAGCCAAGAATCTGGGACAGCTAAAAACATTCAGTACTTC. Its translation: CASSQESGTAKNIQYF.

A single count supports this clone. CDR3 coding DNA: TGCGCCAGCAGCGTGGGACGGGGGGAATACTACGAGCAGTACTTC. It codes for CASSVGRGEYYEQYF. The chain couples TRBV5-1 to TRBJ2-7, with TRBD2 identical over 7 bases. CDR3 length: 15 residues. Trimming took 4 bases from V and 3 from J; bases not matched to a gene: 10. CDR1 is SGHRS and CDR2 is YFSETQ in the germline V gene.

Comments on this clone: A junction end diverges from the germline sequence, so it may reflect a read error. The chain is built from TRBV6-5 and TRBJ2-5; 9 nucleotides line up with TRBD2. The length of the CDR3 is 14 residues. Germline CDR1 and CDR2: MNHEY and SVGAGI. The CDR3 here is CASSYSGTSPERDF. The DNA for the CDR3 is TGTGCCAGCAGTTACTCCGGGACTAGCCCAGAGCGGGACTTC.

V is TRBV6-5 and J is TRBJ2-3; TRBD2 is a possible D gene (6 bases). This CDR3 spans 11 amino acids. The germline V and J ends were trimmed by 11 bases and 6 bases, with 12 bases remaining between them. Germline V gene sequence: CDR1 MNHEY, CDR2 SVGAGI. The CDR3 DNA is TGTGCCTCCGGGGAGGTGGATACGCAGTATTTT. Amino acid sequence: CASGEVDTQYF.

This clone was detected once. V is TRBV7-2 and J is TRBJ2-7, with TRBD1 matching over 9 bases. The CDR3 contains 15 residues. With V trimmed by 6 bases and J by 5 bases, 11 bases remained unmatched. Germline V gene lookup returns CDR1 SGHTA and CDR2 FQGNSA. Here the CDR3 DNA reads TGTGCCAGCAGACCATCCGGGACAGGGCGCAACGAGCAGTACTTC. Amino acids: CASRPSGTGRNEQYF.

This sequence joins TRBV4-3 and TRBJ2-3; 9 nucleotides align to TRBD2. CDR3 length: 19 residues. Trimming removed 0 bases from V and 4 bases from J; junction bases left unmatched: 14. Per the germline V gene, CDR1 is LGHNA and CDR2 is YSLEER. The chain's CDR3 is CASSQDLERGVSNADTQYF. The CDR3 DNA reads TGCGCCAGCAGCCAAGATCTCGAGCGGGGGGTGTCAAACGCAGATACGCAGTATTTT.

The gene calls are TRBV5-1 and TRBJ1-1; perhaps TRBD1 as D (5 bases). Germline CDR1 and CDR2: SGHRS and YFSETQ. Trimming left V 3 bases short and J 1 base short, with 10 bases between. This CDR3 is built from 14 residues. CDR3 amino acids: CASSSDGGNTEAFF. In DNA form, the CDR3 reads TGCGCCAGCAGCTCGGACGGGGGGAACACTGAAGCTTTCTTT. Full variable domain (rest looked up from reference TRBV5-1 and TRBJ1-1): KAGVTQTPRYLIKTRGQQVTLSCSPISGHRSVSWYQQTPGQGLQFLFEYFSETQRNKGNFPGRFSGRQFSNSRSEMNVSTLELGDSALYLCASSSDGGNTEAFFGQGTRLTVV.

The chain couples TRBV3-1 (or the pseudogene TRBV3-2) to TRBJ1-2; D call uncertain. This CDR3 comprises 16 residues. The germline V gene encodes CDR1 LGHDT and CDR2 YNNKEL (reference sequence). V gave up 1 base and J gave up 7 bases, with 19 bases separating them. The CDR3 DNA sequence: TGTGCCAGCAGCCAAGGCGGAGCCCACGGGGTTGGTGGCTACACCTTC. It encodes CASSQGGAHGVGGYTF.

The rearrangement joins TRBV2 to TRBJ2-3, with 8 bases identical to TRBD2. Germline lookup yields CDR1 SNHLY and CDR2 FYNNEI. The CDR3 has 17 residues. Unmatched junction bases numbered 7, after V lost 2 bases and J lost 0 bases. The CDR3 DNA reads TGTGCCAGCAGTGAACGGGGGGGGCATTCTAGCACAGATACGCAGTATTTT. It codes for CASSERGGHSSTDTQYF.

This chain connects TRBV19 to TRBJ2-1; TRBD2 matches 13 bases. The germline gives CDR1 LNHDA, CDR2 SQIVND (reference sequence). V was pared by 5 bases and J by 4 bases, with 5 bases of the junction left unmatched. The CDR3 extends over 16 amino acids. The CDR3 region has the DNA TGTGCCAGTAGTGCCGGGACTAGCGGGACTTACAATGAGCAGTTCTTC. It encodes CASSAGTSGTYNEQFF.

The chain links TRBV14 to TRBJ1-6; a weak D match, TRBD1 (6 bases). CDR1 is SGHDN, CDR2 FVKESK, per germline. V was clipped by 6 bases and J by 7 bases, with 16 bases between them. CDR3 size: 15 residues. The CDR3 spells CASRGGPGRNSPLHF. CDR3 bases: TGTGCCAGCAGGGGGGGGCCCGGGAGGAATTCACCCCTCCACTTT.

The chain has TRBV6-6 and TRBJ1-2; D is unclear. Germline loops: CDR1 MNHNY, CDR2 SVGAGI (reference sequence). V was trimmed by 4 bases and J by 8 bases, leaving 14 bases between them. This CDR3 is built from 13 residues. The CDR3 region is CASSSKTAGGYTF. The CDR3 DNA reads as TGTGCCAGCAGTTCAAAGACGGCGGGAGGCTACACCTTC.

The gene calls are TRBV28 and TRBJ2-2; 7 bases agree with TRBD1. In germline, CDR1 is MDHEN, CDR2 SYDVKM. The CDR3 consists of 17 residues. Trimming cost V 7 bases and J 0 bases; bases outside gene matches: 11. The CDR3 sequence: CASTPSSGQPNTGELFF. For the CDR3, the DNA is TGTGCCAGCACCCCGTCCTCGGGACAGCCGAACACCGGGGAGCTGTTTTTT.

For the CDR3, the DNA is TGTGCCAGCAGCGCACTGAGGGACAGGCCTAACTATGGCTACACCTTC. This encodes CASSALRDRPNYGYTF. This chain connects TRBV5-4 to TRBJ1-2; TRBD1 matches 8 bases. V trimming: 4 bases; J trimming: 0 bases; junction bases outside the gene matches: 8. The CDR3 spans 16 residues. Germline CDR1 reads SGHNT; CDR2 reads YYREEE (reference sequence).

The genes are TRBV12-3 or TRBV12-4 and TRBJ2-5; no clear D. The V gene lost 2 bases and the J gene lost 5 bases, with 3 bases spanning the gap. The CDR3 runs 11 residues. CDR3: CASSLLETQYF. The CDR3 DNA reads as TGTGCCAGCAGTTTACTGGAGACCCAGTACTTC.

This clone occurred a few times. This chain connects TRBV19 to TRBJ2-2; a weak D match, TRBD2 (6 bases). Germline CDR1 is LNHDA and CDR2 is SQIVND (reference sequence). V was trimmed by 4 bases and J by 6 bases, leaving 6 bases between them. The CDR3 contains 12 residues. The CDR3 reads CASSRGAGELFF. The CDR3 coding sequence is TGTGCCAGTAGTAGGGGGGCCGGGGAGCTGTTTTTT.

The rearrangement joins TRBV6-5 to TRBJ2-3, with TRBD1 matching 9 bases. Germline V CDR1 and CDR2: MNHEY, SVGAGI. The CDR3 contains 15 residues. V dropped 6 bases and J dropped 3; count of bases not matched to a gene: 7. CDR3 sequence reads: CASRRGQGGTDTQYF. CDR3 sequence (DNA): TGTGCCAGCAGACGGGGACAGGGAGGGACAGATACGCAGTATTTT.

This clone has just one count. The chain carries TRBV7-9 and TRBJ2-7, with D hard to call. CDR3 length: 11 residues. V was pared by 5 bases and J by 1 base, with 3 bases between. In germline, CDR1 is SEHNR, CDR2 FQNEAQ (reference sequence). In nucleotides, the CDR3 is TGTGCCAGCAGCCCTTCCTACGAGCAGTACTTC. This sequence encodes CASSPSYEQYF.

This clone has only one observation. The CDR3 spells CSVNSQREANEQFF. CDR3 bases: TGCAGCGTTAATTCGCAGCGGGAGGCCAATGAGCAGTTCTTC. The rearrangement joins TRBV29-1 to TRBJ2-1; 9 bases agree with TRBD2. Trimming cost V 5 bases and J 6 bases; bases outside gene matches: 8. The CDR3 is made up of 14 amino acids. From germline, CDR1 is SQVTM and CDR2 ANQGSEA.